The clone carrying this T cell receptor (beta chain) was detected many times. These data are taken from a study of T cells in Graves' hyperthyroidism and ophthalmopathy. The V gene end was trimmed by 6 bases and the J gene end by 1 base; junction bases not matched to a gene: 7. The CDR3 loop spans 15 amino acids. The germline CDR1 and CDR2 sequences are MNHNS and SASEGT. Using RNA transcripts as the source, TCR beta CDR3 regions were amplified. First-round RT-PCR with HTBI primers amplified the TCR CDR3 region. TCRdb called the multiplex PCR reads again in MiXCR, with one record for every CDR3 protein. Of around 350,000 distinct CDR3 sequences in the sample, about a fifth were seen once.

The source material was blood. The gene calls are TRBV6-1 and TRBJ2-7, with 9 bases that match TRBD1. The TCR originated in a young woman with Graves' hyperthyroidism. Here the CDR3 reads CASSFGQGLSYEQYF. The DNA for the CDR3 is TGTGCCAGCAGCTTTGGACAGGGGCTGTCCTACGAGCAGTACTTC.